The entry below describes one T cell receptor (beta chain). Its antigen remains undetermined. No qualities accompany the bases; no much larger clone lies one base away. The data derive from a study of blood T cell repertoires in COVID-19 (dated by TCRdb to 2018 to 2020). The study in broad terms: Samples from collaborators originated in the United States, Italy and Spain and spanned both the acute and convalescent phases of COVID-19. The prospective study material was composed of cDNA or gDNA derived from T cells, B-cell-depleted T cells, or PBMCs. Deeply sampled blood TCRbeta repertoires from subjects exposed to, actively infected with, or recovered from COVID-19 were included in the dataset. A freely available public database, intended as a resource for researchers studying the immune response to SARS-CoV-2, is where the repertoires were released. Samples came from the ongoing ImmuneRACE study (first 160 participants) plus 1,254 subjects from 6 global collaborators. Sample metadata almost always included a de-identified subject ID, COVID-19 status, age in years and sex. HLA class I and class II types, where available, came from metadata supplied by the sample provider rather than from assay-based typing. Findings and caveats that apply to the study as a whole: Clinical and demographic metadata were provided uncurated, with the amount varying by source and participant.

Whole blood was collected in K2EDTA tubes by collaborating institutions according to the institutions' own protocols. Collaborator samples were shipped for TCRbeta analysis as frozen whole blood, isolated PBMCs, or DNA extracted from either sample type. TCRbeta CDR3 regions were amplified from genomic DNA using the immunoSEQ Assay, a bias-controlled multiplex PCR. As for the authors' bioinformatics: The number of nucleated cells in each sample was estimated from the amplification of reference gene primers within the assay. Sequence reads were collapsed and filtered to measure the absolute abundance of every unique TCRbeta CDR3 rearrangement. Productive Simpson clonality was computed per sample as the square root of Simpson's diversity index over productive rearrangements. As stored in TCRdb, this immuneACCESS dataset retains in-frame rearrangements with V and J assigned. A fraction of the clones does not appear; measured against another copy, unresolved V genes explain less than half of the discrepancy, and the remainder lacks a known reason. D and trimming were read from the DNA, whereas the V and J calls and clone size are those reported in that table. Within this sample are some 150,000 clones, with roughly nine tenths of them counted one time only. The ten biggest clones cover around 3.3% of the sample.

From the cysteine through the phenylalanine, the CDR3 covers 14 amino acids. Just CDR3 DNA is preserved here, 42 bases in frame from base 1. V is clipped by 4 bases and J by 1 base, and the sequence between their germline boundaries is 10 bases long. CDR1 and CDR2, per the germline V gene, are MNHEY and SVGEGT. This receptor was taken from a woman aged 55-69 years with active COVID-19. The sample consisted of peripheral blood. This sequence uses TRBV6-2 or TRBV6-3 and TRBJ1-2, and possibly TRBD1, on 5 matching bases. The CDR3 region reads CASSFGGYNYGYTF. The sequence in DNA is TGTGCCAGCAGTTTCGGGGGTTATAACTATGGCTACACCTTC.